This TCR beta chain was identified in a study of PD-1 blockade in classical Hodgkin lymphoma. Findings and caveats of the study: Lower baseline TCR diversity marked trial partial responders and progressors. Exclusion applied to patients who initiated nivolumab less than 1 year following ASCT. Researchers reported that CD4+ TCR diversity, though not CD8+, rose significantly by C4D1. TCR diversity at baseline was reported to be reduced in newly diagnosed patients relative to healthy donors.

Every patient experienced relapse after autologous stem cell transplantation, and brentuximab vedotin exposure varied. With V trimmed by 3 bases and J by 4 bases, 16 bases remained unmatched. The length of the CDR3 is 17 residues. Germline V lookup: CDR1 GTSNPN, CDR2 SVGIG (reference sequence). Sequenced by immunoSEQ multiplex PCR; TCRdb stores in-frame clones only, minus some. Among almost 100,000 clones listed, just under 95% were seen once. Points on this clone: The antigen is undetermined.

Sequenced here: peripheral blood mononuclear cells (PBMCs), sampled at baseline. The TCR was taken from a human donor with classical Hodgkin lymphoma. The gene calls are TRBV30 and TRBJ2-5, with 8 bases matching TRBD2. The CDR3 region is CAWSDRKGLGRGETQYF. CDR3 sequence (DNA): TGTGCCTGGAGCGACCGAAAGGGACTAGGGAGGGGAGAGACCCAGTACTTC.